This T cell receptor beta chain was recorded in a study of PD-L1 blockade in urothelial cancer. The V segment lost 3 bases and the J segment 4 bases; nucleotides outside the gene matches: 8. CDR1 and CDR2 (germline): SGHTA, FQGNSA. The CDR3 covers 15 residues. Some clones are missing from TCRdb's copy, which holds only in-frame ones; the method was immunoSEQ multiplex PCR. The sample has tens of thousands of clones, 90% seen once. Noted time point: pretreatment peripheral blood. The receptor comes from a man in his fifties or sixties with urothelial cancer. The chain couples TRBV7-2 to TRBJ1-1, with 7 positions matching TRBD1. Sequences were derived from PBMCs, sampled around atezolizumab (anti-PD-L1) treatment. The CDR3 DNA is TGTGCCAGCAGCTTTGTTCCAGGGGGGAGCACTGAAGCTTTCTTT. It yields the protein CASSFVPGGSTEAFF.